The 16 T cell receptor beta chains reported below all come from one sample, sequenced in a study of glioma-infiltrating T cells. Amplification of TCR alpha and beta CDR3 regions from RNA used iRepertoire nested multiplex PCR. MiXCR, applied by TCRdb to the multiplex PCR reads, yields one record per CDR3 protein. Of over 140,000 distinct CDR3 sequences in the sample, about 39% were seen once. Sequenced: glioma tissue, nonneoplastic brain tissue, or PBMCs (not recorded which). All receptors derive from a human donor with low-grade glioma or glioblastoma, undergoing nonglioma brain surgery, or in good health (not recorded which).

The CDR3 DNA sequence: TGTGCCAGCAGCCGGGACCTACAGGGCACCGGGGAGCTGTTTTTT. Encoded protein: CASSRDLQGTGELFF. The rearrangement links TRBV27 to TRBJ2-2; D might be TRBD1 (6 bases). The CDR3 spans 15 residues. V was trimmed by 6 bases and J by 4 bases, leaving 15 bases between them. The V gene's germline CDR1 is MNHEY and CDR2 SMNVEV (reference sequence).

In its sample, this clonotype was seen a few times. The rearrangement uses TRBV27 and TRBJ1-6; D not resolved. Trimming stripped 3 bases from V and 8 bases from J, with 8 bases between. The CDR3 spans 13 residues. Germline CDR1 is MNHEY and CDR2 is SMNVEV (reference sequence). CDR3 nucleotide sequence: TGTGCCAGCAGTTTGAGGCAACATTCACCCCTCCACTTT. Its protein product is CASSLRQHSPLHF.

The chain joins TRBV29-1 to TRBJ1-1; D remains ambiguous. Germline assignment: CDR1 SQVTM and CDR2 ANQGSEA. Trimming removed 7 bases at V and 4 bases at J, with 13 bases between. This CDR3 comprises 12 residues. The CDR3 loop reads CSGYRGSTEAFF. CDR3 DNA sequence: TGCAGCGGCTACCGAGGGAGCACTGAAGCTTTCTTT. The full variable domain, in which reference TRBV29-1 and TRBJ1-1 provide the parts outside the CDR3, is SAVISQKPSRDICQRGTSLTIQCQVDSQVTMMFWYRQQPGQSLTLIATANQGSEATYESGFVIDKFPISRPNLTFSTLTVSNMSPEDSSIYLCSGYRGSTEAFFGQGTRLTVV.

Points on this clonotype: Without the conserved terminal phenylalanine or tryptophan, this CDR3 likely stems from a read error. The chain employs TRBV6-1 and TRBJ2-1; 9 nucleotides line up with TRBD1. CDR3 length equals 15 residues. V shed 5 bases, J shed 3 bases, and the junction held 5 bases outside the gene matches. Germline loops: CDR1 MNHNS, CDR2 SASEGT. The CDR3 DNA follows: TGTGCCAGCAGTTCGGGACAGGGAGACTACAATGAGCAGTTCTCC. Translating gives CASSSGQGDYNEQFS.

The chain combines TRBV28 with TRBJ1-2; TRBD1 agrees at 9 bases. CDR1 is MDHEN, CDR2 SYDVKM, per germline. The CDR3 has 14 residues. Trimming at V came to 5 bases and at J to 7 bases, leaving 8 bases not matched to a gene. The CDR3 reads CASSTPGQGSGYTF. DNA of the CDR3: TGTGCCAGCAGTACACCGGGACAGGGAAGTGGCTACACCTTC.

The rearrangement links TRBV6-2 or TRBV6-3 to TRBJ2-7; tentative D call: TRBD2 (6 bases). The CDR3 covers 14 residues. Trimming stripped 2 bases from V and 1 base from J, with 9 bases between. Germline CDR1 and CDR2: MNHEY and SVGEGT. CDR3 loop: CASSYEGLSYEQYF. The CDR3 coding sequence is TGTGCCAGCAGTTACGAGGGACTGTCCTACGAGCAGTACTTC.

The gene calls are TRBV5-4 and TRBJ2-1; unclear D gene. Trimming stripped 0 bases from V and 5 bases from J, with 6 bases between. Germline CDR1 and CDR2: SGHNT and YYREEE (reference sequence). This CDR3 contains 13 residues. CDR3 bases: TGTGCCAGCAGCTTGGCTGGAAACAATGAGCAGTTCTTC. Translated: CASSLAGNNEQFF. The full variable domain, with the rest looked up from reference TRBV5-4 and TRBJ2-1, is ETGVTQSPTHLIKTRGQQVTLRCSSQSGHNTVSWYQQALGQGPQFIFQYYREEENGRGNFPPRFSGLQFPNYSSELNVNALELDDSALYLCASSLAGNNEQFFGPGTRLTVL.

As regards this clonotype: An end of the junction differs from the germline gene, which may be a read error. The chain uses TRBV6-1 and TRBJ1-6; 7 bases map to TRBD1. Germline loops: CDR1 MNHNS, CDR2 SASEGT. CDR3 length: 12 amino acids. CDR3 protein: CASTGGGSHLHF. CDR3 sequence (DNA): TGTGCCAGCACAGGGGGAGGTTCACACCTCCACTTT.

The chain links TRBV27 to TRBJ1-4, with D perhaps matching TRBD1 (5 bases). CDR1 is MNHEY, CDR2 SMNVEV, per germline (reference sequence). The CDR3 has 15 amino acids. V was shortened by 7 bases and J by 1 base, with 13 bases between the two germline ends. The CDR3 nucleotides read TGTGCCAGCAAGGACTCTGGGGGAACTAATGAAAAACTGTTTTTT. Encoded protein: CASKDSGGTNEKLFF.

V gene TRBV19 combines with J gene TRBJ1-2; D gene ambiguous. The germline gives CDR1 LNHDA, CDR2 SQIVND (reference sequence). The CDR3 is made up of 12 amino acids. The V gene lost 5 bases and the J gene lost 8 bases, with 12 bases spanning the gap. CDR3 residues: CASSPHTQGYTF. The CDR3 bases are TGTGCCAGTAGTCCCCACACTCAAGGCTACACCTTC. The full variable domain, completed using reference TRBV19 and TRBJ1-2, is DGGITQSPKYLFRKEGQNVTLSCEQNLNHDAMYWYRQDPGQGLRLIYYSQIVNDFQKGDIAEGYSVSREKKESFPLTVTSAQKNPTAFYLCASSPHTQGYTFGSGTRLTVV.

The rearrangement joins TRBV6-1 to TRBJ2-5, with 12 bases fitting TRBD1. After removal of 7 bases from V and 7 bases from J, the junction contained 10 bases not matched to a gene. The CDR3 is made up of 15 amino acids. CDR1 and CDR2 from the germline V gene are MNHNS and SASEGT. In nucleotides, the CDR3 is TGTGCCAGCACAACCGGGACAGGGGGCGACGGGACCCAGTACTTC. It specifies CASTTGTGGDGTQYF.

This clonotype has just a few counts. The chain has TRBV4-1 and TRBJ2-7; no firm D call. Germline CDR1 and CDR2: MGHRA and YSYEKL. The CDR3 has 13 amino acids. V was cut by 3 bases and J by 6 bases, with 12 bases left in between. CDR3 sequence (DNA): TGCGCCAGCAGCCAGTACAGAGACCGCGAGCAGTACTTC. Its protein is CASSQYRDREQYF.

V gene TRBV6-1 combines with J gene TRBJ2-7; 10 bases match TRBD2. The V gene's germline CDR1 is MNHNS and CDR2 SASEGT. The V and J ends lost 8 bases and 2 bases, in that order; junction bases with no gene match: 6. The CDR3 length is 14 residues. The CDR3 sequence: CASLAAGGTYEQYF. CDR3 coding DNA: TGTGCCAGCTTGGCAGCGGGGGGGACCTACGAGCAGTACTTC.

V is TRBV7-2 and J is TRBJ2-1; 12 bases map to TRBD2. CDR1 is SGHTA, CDR2 FQGNSA, per germline. The CDR3 has 16 amino acids. With V trimmed by 5 bases and J by 1 base, 3 bases remained unmatched. The CDR3 loop reads CASSHGLAGSYNEQFF. CDR3 DNA: TGTGCCAGCAGCCACGGACTAGCGGGATCCTACAATGAGCAGTTCTTC.

The V call is TRBV15, the J call TRBJ2-1, with 7 bases lining up with TRBD2. The CDR3 runs to 15 residues. Germline trimming cut 3 bases from V and 5 bases from J; bases unmatched to any gene: 7. CDR1 and CDR2 (germline): LNHNV, YYDKDF (reference sequence). The CDR3 coding sequence is TGTGCCACCAGCAGTTTACGGGAGGTGGACAATGAGCAGTTCTTC. As protein: CATSSLREVDNEQFF.

The V call is TRBV6-2 or TRBV6-3, the J call TRBJ2-7; 12 bases map to TRBD2. The CDR3 consists of 16 residues. The V gene end was trimmed by 5 bases and the J gene end by 2 bases; junction bases not matched to a gene: 7. The germline V gene has CDR1 MNHEY and CDR2 SVGEGT. This CDR3 reads CASSPPGLAGPYEQYF. CDR3 sequence (DNA): TGTGCCAGCAGTCCTCCGGGACTAGCGGGCCCCTACGAGCAGTACTTC.